Listed below are T cell receptor beta chains from one sample, sequenced in a study of beta chain features in type 1 diabetes. The protocol was immunoSEQ multiplex PCR, while the TCRdb copy is restricted to in-frame clones and leaves out a portion. The sample shows about 410,000 clones, over 11% of them seen only once. The sample taken for sequencing was naive CD4+ T cells from blood. The source of these receptors is a man aged 25-45 years in good health. The CDR3 runs from the conserved cysteine through the conserved F or W. D genes are given only for firm matches. Clone size, where shown, is once, few, many, or a class for clones that have expanded.

d_call | j_call | clone_size | v_call | cdr3_nt | cdr3_aa
TRBD2 | TRBJ2-3 | NA | TRBV6-1 | TGTGCCAGCAGGCCCGGGACTAGTCGCACAGATACGCAGTATTTT | CASRPGTSRTDTQYF
NA | TRBJ2-4 | few | TRBV6-6 | TGTGCCAGCAGTCAGCGAAAAGCGTACTTC | CASSQRKAYF
TRBD2 | TRBJ2-4 | NA | TRBV11-2 | TGTGCCAGCAGCTTAGGTCTAGCGGGTATAAACATTCAGTACTTC | CASSLGLAGINIQYF
NA | TRBJ2-7 | NA | TRBV29-1 | TGCAGCGTTGAGTACAGTTACGAGCAGTACTTC | CSVEYSYEQYF
TRBD1 | TRBJ1-2 | few | TRBV30 | TGTGCCTGGAGTACCAACAGGGGGGTCGGGACAGGGCACTATGGCTACACCTTC | CAWSTNRGVGTGHYGYTF
NA | TRBJ2-1 | NA | TRBV7-2 | TGTGCCAGCAGCTTAGTAGGCAGTGAGCAGTTCTTC | CASSLVGSEQFF
NA | TRBJ2-1 | NA | TRBV2 | TGTGCCAGCACTTCGGGAGAATCCTACAATGAGCAGTTCTTC | CASTSGESYNEQFF
TRBD2 | TRBJ2-1 | few | TRBV5-4 | TGTGCCAGCAGCCCCCGCCTGGCTAGCGGTGAGCAGTTCTTC | CASSPRLASGEQFF
TRBD1 | TRBJ2-7 | NA | TRBV4-1 | TGCGCCAGCAGCCAAGTGGGACAGGGTAAATACGAGCAGTACTTC | CASSQVGQGKYEQYF
NA | TRBJ2-1 | few | TRBV7-2 | TGTGCCAGCGCCTCGGCGGCCCGGAGGTACAATGAGCAGTTCTTC | CASASAARRYNEQFF
TRBD2 | TRBJ2-5 | few | TRBV27 | TGTGCCAGCAGTCCAGCCGGGACTAGCGGAGAGACCCAGTACTTC | CASSPAGTSGETQYF
NA | TRBJ2-6 | few | TRBV23-1 | TGCGCCAGCAGTCAATCTGGGTGGGAAGGTGGTGGGGCCAACGTCCTGACTTTC | CASSQSGWEGGGANVLTF
NA | TRBJ2-2 | NA | TRBV30 | TGTGCCTGGAGTCCAACAGGGCCCGGGGAGCTGTTTTTT | CAWSPTGPGELFF
TRBD1 | TRBJ2-1 | few | TRBV6-5 | TGTGCCAGCAGCAGGGGGCTATACAATGAGCAGTTCTTC | CASSRGLYNEQFF
TRBD1 | TRBJ2-7 | few | TRBV19 | TGTGCCAGTAGTATCTCCAGACAGGGCTACGAGCAGTACTTC | CASSISRQGYEQYF
NA | TRBJ2-2 | NA | TRBV2 | TGTGCCAGCAGGGGAATCGGGGAGCTGTTTTTT | CASRGIGELFF
TRBD2 | TRBJ2-3 | NA | TRBV9 | TGTGCCAGCAGCGTGGCGGGCGGGAGAGGCACAGATACGCAGTATTTT | CASSVAGGRGTDTQYF
NA | TRBJ2-3 | few | TRBV11-1 | TGTGCCAGCAGCCGCGGAGCCCCTAGGTTTACGGATACGCAGTATTTT | CASSRGAPRFTDTQYF
NA | TRBJ1-1 | NA | TRBV29-1 | TGCAGCGCAAACTCGCTGGGGAACACTGAAGCTTTCTTT | CSANSLGNTEAFF
NA | TRBJ2-5 | few | TRBV5-4 | TGTGCCAGCAGCTTGGGTACAGGGTCGGGTGTTAGAGAGACCCAGTACTTC | CASSLGTGSGVRETQYF
NA | TRBJ2-7 | NA | TRBV5-4 | TGTGCCAGCAGCTCCGATCCGGGATTCGAGCAGTACTTC | CASSSDPGFEQYF
NA | TRBJ1-1 | few | TRBV30 | TGTGCCTGGAGAGGGGTAAACACTGAAGCTTTCTTT | CAWRGVNTEAFF
NA | TRBJ2-1 | NA | TRBV10-3 | TGTGCCATCAGTGATAGGGGCTATGAGCAGTTCTTC | CAISDRGYEQFF
NA | TRBJ1-2 | few | TRBV4-1 | TGCGCCAGCAGCCAAGATGGGTACCGCGGCTACACCTTC | CASSQDGYRGYTF
TRBD2 | TRBJ2-3 | NA | TRBV2 | TGTGCCAGCAGCTCAGAAGGTGCTAGCGGGAATACGCAGTATTTT | CASSSEGASGNTQYF
NA | TRBJ1-2 | few | TRBV30 | TGTGCCTGGAGTATGCTGGCGGGCAACTATGGCTACACCTTC | CAWSMLAGNYGYTF
NA | TRBJ2-2 | NA | TRBV30 | TGTGCCTGGAGTGCGGCCCGGGAGCTGTTTTTT | CAWSAARELFF
NA | TRBJ2-5 | few | TRBV27 | TGTGCCAGCAGTTCGCGCTGGACAGAAAAAGAGACCCAGTACTTC | CASSSRWTEKETQYF
NA | TRBJ2-1 | few | TRBV5-4 | TGTGCCAGCAGCCTCCCCTTGGGAAGGTTGGACAATGAGCAGTTCTTC | CASSLPLGRLDNEQFF
NA | TRBJ2-5 | NA | TRBV10-3 | TGTGCCATCAGTGACCCGCAAGAGACCCAGTACTTC | CAISDPQETQYF
NA | TRBJ2-7 | few | TRBV12-5 | TGTGCTAGTGGTTTGGGTTTGGACGAGCAGTACTTC | CASGLGLDEQYF
NA | TRBJ2-1 | few | TRBV5-4 | TGTGCCAGCAGCCCGCAGGGAACCTACAATGAGCAGTTCTTC | CASSPQGTYNEQFF
NA | TRBJ2-3 | NA | TRBV7-6 | TGTGCCAGCAGCCCTACAATTATTGGCGAGTCTGATACGCAGTATTTT | CASSPTIIGESDTQYF
NA | TRBJ2-2 | NA | TRBV5-1 | TGCGCCAGCAGCTTGGTAGGAAGCCGGGAGCTGTTTTTT | CASSLVGSRELFF
TRBD1 | TRBJ1-2 | NA | TRBV29-1 | TGCAGCGTCGGGACAGTGAACTATGGCTACACCTTC | CSVGTVNYGYTF
NA | TRBJ2-1 | few | TRBV6-1 | TGTGCCAGCAGCGTTCAGAATAACGAGCAGTTCTTC | CASSVQNNEQFF
NA | TRBJ1-1 | NA | TRBV29-1 | TGCAGCGTTGAAGGGGTGTACGGCGGACACACTGAAGCTTTCTTT | CSVEGVYGGHTEAFF
TRBD2 | TRBJ2-3 | few | TRBV7-9 | TGTGCCAGCACCCGGCTAGCGGCTTTCACAGATACGCAGTATTTT | CASTRLAAFTDTQYF
NA | TRBJ1-1 | NA | TRBV7-9 | TGTGCCAGCAGCTTCGCTTCGGGAGCTTTCTTT | CASSFASGAFF
NA | TRBJ1-1 | NA | TRBV5-4 | TGTGCCAGCAGCTTGCCTATCGGGATGAACACTGAAGCTTTCTTT | CASSLPIGMNTEAFF
NA | TRBJ1-5 | few | TRBV5-6 | TGTGCCAGCAGCTCCTCCCCAGGGGCCGATCAGCCCCAGCATTTT | CASSSSPGADQPQHF
NA | TRBJ2-3 | NA | TRBV10-3 | TGTGCCATCAGTAAGGGGGCGCGGGACACAGATACGCAGTATTTT | CAISKGARDTDTQYF
TRBD2 | TRBJ2-1 | few | TRBV7-9 | TGTGCCAGCAGCCCAAAGCGGGGCTACAATGAGCAGTTCTTC | CASSPKRGYNEQFF
NA | TRBJ2-3 | few | TRBV5-4 | TGTGCCAGCAGGGGGAGTCTCACAGATACGCAGTATTTT | CASRGSLTDTQYF
NA | TRBJ1-2 | few | TRBV29-1 | TGCAGCGTTGACCGGCAAGGTGGCTACACCTTC | CSVDRQGGYTF
TRBD2 | TRBJ2-7 | few | TRBV7-9 | TGTGCCAGCACCCGGGGAGGGGTCTACGAGCAGTACTTC | CASTRGGVYEQYF
NA | TRBJ1-2 | NA | TRBV7-2 | TGTGCCAGCAGCTCTGGACAGCCCGTCGCTATGGGCTACACCTTC | CASSSGQPVAMGYTF
NA | TRBJ2-3 | few | TRBV7-2 | TGTGCCAGCAGCCCAGTGCGGGTTGGCACAGATACGCAGTATTTT | CASSPVRVGTDTQYF
NA | TRBJ2-2 | few | TRBV4-3 | TGCGCCAGCAGCCGCCAAACCCCGGCGAACACCGGGGAGCTGTTTTTT | CASSRQTPANTGELFF
NA | TRBJ1-1 | few | TRBV6-1 | TGTGCCAGCAGACAGAAGTCGGACACTGAAGCTTTCTTT | CASRQKSDTEAFF
TRBD1 | TRBJ1-5 | few | TRBV10-3 | TGTGCCATCAGCGGGGACAGGGGATGGGATCAGCCCCAGCATTTT | CAISGDRGWDQPQHF
NA | TRBJ2-5 | few | TRBV4-1 | TGCGCCAGCAGCCCCGGGACTGGGGAGACCCAGTACTTC | CASSPGTGETQYF
NA | TRBJ2-1 | NA | TRBV9 | TGTGCCAGCAGCGTTAGCGGAAGGGCGAAGTACAATGAGCAGTTCTTC | CASSVSGRAKYNEQFF
TRBD2 | TRBJ2-7 | NA | TRBV6-5 | TGTGCCAGCAGTAGCGGGACGGAATACGAGCAGTACTTC | CASSSGTEYEQYF
TRBD1 | TRBJ2-7 | few | TRBV4-3 | TGCGCCAGCAGCCAAGTCGGTCAGGGGGCCGACGAGCAGTACTTC | CASSQVGQGADEQYF